The 6 T cell receptor beta chains presented below share a single source sample, sequenced in a study of PD-1 blockade in classical Hodgkin lymphoma. Clones were read by immunoSEQ multiplex PCR, and TCRdb kept only the in-frame ones, dropping some. Among about 98,000 clones, just under 95% were seen once, and the ten largest hold 2.5% to 3.5%. Each patient experienced a relapse that followed autologous stem cell transplantation, and brentuximab vedotin exposure varied. Source: peripheral blood mononuclear cells (PBMCs), taken at baseline. The receptors derive from a human donor with classical Hodgkin lymphoma.

The chain has TRBV7-9 and TRBJ1-1, with a possible D match to TRBD1 (5 bases). Germline V gene data show CDR1 as SEHNR and CDR2 as FQNEAQ (reference sequence). The CDR3 is made up of 14 amino acids. The germline V and J ends were trimmed by 8 bases and 4 bases, with 17 bases remaining between them. As DNA, the CDR3 is TGTGCCAGCGTTACGGGGGTAGGTAGCACTGAAGCTTTCTTT. This translates into CASVTGVGSTEAFF. The full variable domain, its missing parts supplied by reference TRBV7-9 and TRBJ1-1, is DTGVSQNPRHKITKRGQNVTFRCDPISEHNRLYWYRQTLGQGPEFLTYFQNEAQLEKSRLLSDRFSAERPKGSFSTLEIQRTEQGDSAMYLCASVTGVGSTEAFFGQGTRLTVV.

The chain recombines TRBV28 with TRBJ2-1; D perhaps matches TRBD1 (7 bases). CDR1 MDHEN and CDR2 SYDVKM come from the germline V gene. Trimming left V 1 base short and J 0 bases short, with 19 bases between. The CDR3 length is 19 residues. The CDR3 DNA reads as TGTGCCAGCAGTTTATCGTATGGGTGGCGGGACAGCTCCTACAATGAGCAGTTCTTC. It encodes CASSLSYGWRDSSYNEQFF.

This chain links TRBV27 with TRBJ2-5, with unresolved D. The end of the DNA aligns better with TRBJ2-7, so the J call may be wrong. In germline, CDR1 is MNHEY, CDR2 SMNVEV (reference sequence). The length of the CDR3 is 13 residues. CDR3 DNA sequence: TGTGCCAGCAGGGGAAGTGGCACCGTCGAGCAGTACTTC. Amino acids: CASRGSGTVEQYF.

This chain uses TRBV6-5 with TRBJ1-4, with a tentative D call TRBD1 (6 bases). V was shortened by 6 bases and J by 7 bases, with 15 bases between the two germline ends. Germline lookup yields CDR1 MNHEY and CDR2 SVGAGI. CDR3 length equals 14 residues. CDR3 sequence reads: CASRPTGVREKLFF. The CDR3 bases are TGTGCCAGCAGGCCGACAGGCGTCCGTGAAAAACTGTTTTTT.

The chain links TRBV27 to TRBJ1-1, with a tentative D call TRBD1 (6 bases). Germline CDR1 and CDR2: MNHEY and SMNVEV (reference sequence). This CDR3 has 17 residues. V was trimmed by 2 bases and J by 4 bases, leaving 20 bases between them. For the CDR3, the DNA is TGTGCCAGCAGTTTAAGGGCGGGACATCAAAGAGGCACTGAAGCTTTCTTT. This sequence encodes CASSLRAGHQRGTEAFF.

The J gene is TRBJ2-5, the V gene TRBV5-1; 9 positions agree with TRBD1. The CDR3 length is 15 residues. The V segment lost 0 bases and the J segment 5 bases; nucleotides outside the gene matches: 5. Germline assignment: CDR1 SGHRS and CDR2 YFSETQ. The CDR3 DNA reads as TGCGCCAGCAGCTTGGCCAGCGGGACAGGGGAGACCCAGTACTTC. This translates into CASSLASGTGETQYF.